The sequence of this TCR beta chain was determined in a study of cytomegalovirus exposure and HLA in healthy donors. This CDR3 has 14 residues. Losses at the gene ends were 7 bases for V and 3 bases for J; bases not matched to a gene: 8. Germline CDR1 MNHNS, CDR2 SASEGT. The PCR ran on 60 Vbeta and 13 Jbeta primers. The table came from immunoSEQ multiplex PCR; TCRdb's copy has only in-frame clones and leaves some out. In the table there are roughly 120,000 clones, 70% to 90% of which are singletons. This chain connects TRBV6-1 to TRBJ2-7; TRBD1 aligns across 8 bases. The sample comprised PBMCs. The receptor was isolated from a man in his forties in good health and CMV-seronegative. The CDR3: CASMTGTGVYEQYF. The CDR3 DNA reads TGTGCCAGCATGACCGGGACAGGCGTCTACGAGCAGTACTTC.